Reported below is one T cell receptor (beta chain). CDR3 length equals 13 residues. This sample is drawn from a study of blood T cell repertoires in COVID-19. As for the study in general: The United States, Italy and Spain supplied acute and convalescent COVID-19 samples. T cells, B-cell-depleted T cells, or PBMCs supplied cDNA or gDNA.

Data came from immunoSEQ multiplex PCR; TCRdb stores just in-frame clones and leaves some out. This sample yields more than 80,000 clones, of which around 85% are seen a single time; 15% to 20% belongs to the top ten. What was sequenced was peripheral blood. The TCR sequence derives from a woman aged 60-75 years with COVID-19, enrolled during active disease. The chain combines TRBV21-1 with TRBJ2-5; the table's TRBD1 call for D was not verified on the DNA. TRBV21-1 is marked as a pseudogene. CDR3 nucleotides: TGTGCCAGCAGCACAGGGGATGAGGAGACCCAGTACTTC. Protein product: CASSTGDEETQYF.